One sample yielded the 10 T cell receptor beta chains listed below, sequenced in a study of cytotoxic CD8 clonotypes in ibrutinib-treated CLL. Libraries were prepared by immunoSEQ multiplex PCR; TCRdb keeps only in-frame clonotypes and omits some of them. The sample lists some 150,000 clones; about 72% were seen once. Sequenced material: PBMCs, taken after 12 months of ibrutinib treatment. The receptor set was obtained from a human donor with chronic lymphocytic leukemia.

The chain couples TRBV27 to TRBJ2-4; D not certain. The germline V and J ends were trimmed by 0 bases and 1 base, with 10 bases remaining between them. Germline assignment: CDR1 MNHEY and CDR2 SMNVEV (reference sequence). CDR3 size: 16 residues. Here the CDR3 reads CASSLSGYGAKNIQYF. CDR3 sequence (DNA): TGTGCCAGCAGTTTATCAGGCTACGGGGCCAAAAACATTCAGTACTTC.

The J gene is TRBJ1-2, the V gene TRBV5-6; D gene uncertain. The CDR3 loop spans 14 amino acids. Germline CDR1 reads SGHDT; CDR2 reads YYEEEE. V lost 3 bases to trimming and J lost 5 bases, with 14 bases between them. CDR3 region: CASSSLQEVYGYTF. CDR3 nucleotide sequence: TGTGCCAGCAGCTCCCTCCAGGAGGTTTATGGCTACACCTTC.

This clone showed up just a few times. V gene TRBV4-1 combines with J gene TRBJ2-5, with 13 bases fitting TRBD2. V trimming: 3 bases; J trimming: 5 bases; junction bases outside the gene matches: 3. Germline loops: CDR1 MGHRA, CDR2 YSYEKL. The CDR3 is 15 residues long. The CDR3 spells CASSHETSGRETQYF. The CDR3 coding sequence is TGCGCCAGCAGCCATGAGACTAGCGGGAGGGAGACCCAGTACTTC.

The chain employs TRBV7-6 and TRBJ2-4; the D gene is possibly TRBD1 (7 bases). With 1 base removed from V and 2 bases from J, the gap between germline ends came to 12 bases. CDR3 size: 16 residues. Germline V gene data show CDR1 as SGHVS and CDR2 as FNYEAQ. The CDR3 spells CASSLVAGGTKNIQYF. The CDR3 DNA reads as TGTGCCAGCAGCTTAGTTGCAGGGGGGACCAAAAACATTCAGTACTTC.

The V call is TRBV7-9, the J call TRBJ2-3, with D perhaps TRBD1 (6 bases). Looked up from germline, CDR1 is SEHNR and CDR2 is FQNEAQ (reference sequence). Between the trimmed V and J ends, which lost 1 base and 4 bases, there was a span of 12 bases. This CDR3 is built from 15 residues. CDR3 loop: CASSLGRGKADTQYF. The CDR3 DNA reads TGTGCCAGCAGCTTAGGCAGGGGTAAGGCAGATACGCAGTATTTT.

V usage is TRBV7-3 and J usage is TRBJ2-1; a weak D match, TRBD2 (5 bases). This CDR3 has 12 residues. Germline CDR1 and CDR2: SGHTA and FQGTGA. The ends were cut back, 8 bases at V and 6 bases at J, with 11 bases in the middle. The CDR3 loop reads CASPSGSNEQFF. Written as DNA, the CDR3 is TGTGCCAGCCCAAGCGGTAGCAATGAGCAGTTCTTC. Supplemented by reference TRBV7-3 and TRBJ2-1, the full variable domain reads GAGVSQTPSNKVTEKGKYVELRCDPISGHTALYWYRQSLGQGPEFLIYFQGTGAADDSGLPNDRFFAVRPEGSVSTLKIQRTERGDSAVYLCASPSGSNEQFFGPGTRLTVL.

The CDR3 nucleotides are TGTGCCAGCAGCTTATATCCAGGAGGGGACTACGAGCAGTACTTC. It is translated as CASSLYPGGDYEQYF. The V and J genes are TRBV7-2 and TRBJ2-7, with D maybe TRBD2 (6 bases). Trimming removed 2 bases at V and 3 bases at J, with 14 bases between. The CDR3 runs to 15 residues. Germline V gene lookup returns CDR1 SGHTA and CDR2 FQGNSA.

This CDR3 is CASSLARAPYEQYF. As DNA, the CDR3 is TGCGCCAGCAGCTTGGCTAGGGCTCCCTACGAGCAGTACTTC. The gene calls are TRBV5-1 and TRBJ2-7; D gene ambiguous. Germline assignment: CDR1 SGHRS and CDR2 YFSETQ. The germline V and J ends were trimmed by 0 bases and 2 bases, with 9 bases remaining between them. The CDR3 contains 14 residues.

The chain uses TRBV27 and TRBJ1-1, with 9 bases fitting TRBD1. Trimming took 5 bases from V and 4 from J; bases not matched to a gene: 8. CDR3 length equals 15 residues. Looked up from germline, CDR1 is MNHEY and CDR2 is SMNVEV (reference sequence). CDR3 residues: CASSMGQGIITEAFF. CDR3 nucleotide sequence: TGTGCCAGCAGTATGGGACAGGGTATAATCACTGAAGCTTTCTTT.

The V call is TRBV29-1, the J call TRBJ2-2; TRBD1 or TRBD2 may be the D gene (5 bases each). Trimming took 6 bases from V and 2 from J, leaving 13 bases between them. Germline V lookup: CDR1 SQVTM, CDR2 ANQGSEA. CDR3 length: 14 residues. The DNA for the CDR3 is TGCAGCGTCTTCCGGGGCTCCAACACCGGGGAGCTGTTTTTT. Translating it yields CSVFRGSNTGELFF.